This entry lists 5 T cell receptor beta chains sequenced from one sample in a study of T cells after yellow fever vaccination. From the 5' RACE reads, TCRdb called clonotypes with MiXCR, one entry per CDR3 protein. The table includes 500,000 to 700,000 distinct CDR3 sequences, roughly 21% detected once. The material was PBMCs, obtained 15 days after the yellow fever booster vaccination. The receptors were sampled from a man in his thirties or forties who received the YFV17D yellow fever vaccine.

This rearrangement joins TRBV7-2 to TRBJ2-5; D is perhaps TRBD1 or TRBD2 (6 bases each). CDR1 SGHTA and CDR2 FQGNSA come from the germline V gene. Trimming took off 4 bases at V and 2 bases at J, with 17 bases between the two ends. There are 16 residues in the CDR3. This chain's CDR3 is CASSYLGGTVQETQYF. In nucleotides, the CDR3 is TGTGCCAGCAGCTACTTAGGGGGGACGGTGCAAGAGACCCAGTACTTC.

This clonotype was detected only a few times. The rearrangement uses TRBV20-1 and TRBJ2-2, with 7 bases aligning to TRBD1. Germline assignment: CDR1 DFQATT and CDR2 SNEGSKA (reference sequence). The CDR3 spans 14 residues. J lost 5 bases, V lost 0 bases, and 3 bases had no gene match. The CDR3 DNA sequence: TGCAGTGCTAGAGATACAGGGGTGACCGGGGAGCTGTTTTTT. It translates to CSARDTGVTGELFF.

This clonotype was counted a few times. The V and J genes are TRBV15 and TRBJ2-2; D perhaps matches TRBD1 (6 bases). The CDR3 loop spans 15 amino acids. Trimming took off 3 bases at V and 6 bases at J, with 14 bases between the two ends. Germline V gene data show CDR1 as LNHNV and CDR2 as YYDKDF (reference sequence). For the CDR3, the DNA is TGTGCCACCAGCAGGGGGGCAGGAAGGGCCGGGGAGCTGTTTTTT. This codes for CATSRGAGRAGELFF. The complete variable domain, with remaining parts taken from reference TRBV15 and TRBJ2-2, reads DAMVIQNPRYQVTQFGKPVTLSCSQTLNHNVMYWYQQKSSQAPKLLFHYYDKDFNNEADTPDNFQSRRPNTSFCFLDIRSPGLGDTAMYLCATSRGAGRAGELFFGEGSRLTVL.

The V call is TRBV27, the J call TRBJ2-7; the D is unclear. V lost 4 bases, J lost 4 bases, and 14 bases lay in between. Germline values: CDR1 MNHEY, CDR2 SMNVEV (reference sequence). CDR3 length: 14 residues. The CDR3 sequence: CASSSPGPQYEQYF. In DNA, the CDR3 is TGTGCCAGCAGTTCCCCGGGCCCGCAATACGAGCAGTACTTC.

This clonotype occurred many times. The genes are TRBV9 and TRBJ2-7, with 7 bases fitting TRBD2. CDR3 length: 17 residues. V gave up 2 bases and J gave up 5 bases; unmatched junction bases: 16. Looked up from germline, CDR1 is SGDLS and CDR2 is YYNGEE. As DNA, the CDR3 is TGTGCCAGCAGCGTCGAGGCTAGCGGATCTCAGACCCACGAGCAGTACTTC. Translated: CASSVEASGSQTHEQYF.